This passage covers 16 T cell receptor beta chains from one sample sequenced in a study of regulatory T cells in long-lasting Graves disease. Time point in this sample: newly diagnosed GD, antithyroid drugs for less than 3 months. Extracted RNA from PBMCs served as the source of the TCR library. iRepertoire HTBI primers and Arm-PCR of CDR3 regions built TCR beta libraries. Via MiXCR, TCRdb re-called the multiplex PCR reads, giving one row per CDR3 protein. The data show 450,000 to 600,000 distinct CDR3 sequences, roughly 13% seen once. These data were also filed under a second study, of T cells in Graves' hyperthyroidism and ophthalmopathy.

This sample comprised peripheral blood mononuclear cells (PBMCs), obtained at new diagnosis, from a patient treated with antithyroid drugs. The origin of the receptors is a man aged 30-40 years with Graves disease.

The rearrangement joins TRBV19 to TRBJ2-3, with 7 bases matching TRBD2. The ends lost 5 bases at V and 6 bases at J; junction bases unmatched: 20. CDR1 is LNHDA, CDR2 SQIVND, per germline (reference sequence). The length of the CDR3 is 18 residues. CDR3 sequence (DNA): TGTGCCAGTAGTCCCTCCGCTTTAGCGGGCTCCGCCCCGGATACGCAGTATTTT. Protein product: CASSPSALAGSAPDTQYF.

This clonotype came up many times. V usage is TRBV18 and J usage is TRBJ2-5; D might be TRBD2 (5 bases). This CDR3 is built from 16 residues. The V end was cut by 0 bases, the J end by 4 bases, with 15 bases between. The germline V gene encodes CDR1 KGHSH and CDR2 LQKENI. The CDR3 nucleotides are TGTGCCAGCTCACCACCGGGTCCACATGGGAGAGAGACCCAGTACTTC. This codes for CASSPPGPHGRETQYF.

This clonotype came up a few times. CDR3 loop: CAISESRTGPSNQPQHF. The CDR3 DNA follows: TGTGCCATCAGTGAGTCCAGGACAGGGCCTAGCAATCAGCCCCAGCATTTT. This chain uses TRBV10-3 with TRBJ1-5, with 8 nucleotides matching TRBD1. Per germline, CDR1 ENHRY and CDR2 SYGVKD. This CDR3 is 17 amino acids long. V shed 0 bases and J 0 bases; nucleotides not matched to a gene: 4.

The gene calls are TRBV28 and TRBJ1-3, with D possibly being TRBD1 (6 bases). V was trimmed by 6 bases and J by 2 bases, leaving 8 bases between them. CDR3 length: 13 residues. The germline V gene has CDR1 MDHEN and CDR2 SYDVKM. The CDR3 DNA follows: TGTGCCAGCAGAGGGGGGCCTGGAAACACCATATATTTT. This encodes CASRGGPGNTIYF. The full variable domain, rest sourced from reference TRBV28 and TRBJ1-3, is DVKVTQSSRYLVKRTGEKVFLECVQDMDHENMFWYRQDPGLGLRLIYFSYDVKMKEKGDIPEGYSVSREKKERFSLILESASTNQTSMYLCASRGGPGNTIYFGEGSWLTVV.

This clonotype was counted many times. The gene calls are TRBV29-1 and TRBJ1-1; TRBD1 matches 7 bases. Per the germline V gene, CDR1 is SQVTM and CDR2 is ANQGSEA. The CDR3 is made up of 12 amino acids. V lost 7 bases, J lost 2 bases, and 4 bases stayed unmatched. The CDR3, as DNA: TGCAGCGCCGGGACAGCAAACACTGAAGCTTTCTTT. Its protein is CSAGTANTEAFF.

This chain connects TRBV27 to TRBJ2-1, with 8 bases fitting TRBD1. V trimming: 0 bases; J trimming: 7 bases; junction bases outside the gene matches: 11. The CDR3 covers 17 residues. Per germline, CDR1 MNHEY and CDR2 SMNVEV (reference sequence). CDR3 protein: CASSLSSKGDRFNEQFF. The CDR3 coding sequence is TGTGCCAGCAGTTTATCATCAAAAGGGGACAGGTTTAATGAGCAGTTCTTC.

Ten or more counts support this clonotype. CDR3 sequence (DNA): TGCAGCGCCCATACAGGCGGCCAAGAGACCCAGTACTTC. Its translation is CSAHTGGQETQYF. The rearrangement uses TRBV29-1 and TRBJ2-5; D is perhaps TRBD1 (5 bases). Trimming stripped 7 bases from V and 1 base from J, with 13 bases between. This CDR3 has 13 amino acids. Germline V gene sequence: CDR1 SQVTM, CDR2 ANQGSEA. Full variable domain (missing parts from reference TRBV29-1 and TRBJ2-5): SAVISQKPSRDICQRGTSLTIQCQVDSQVTMMFWYRQQPGQSLTLIATANQGSEATYESGFVIDKFPISRPNLTFSTLTVSNMSPEDSSIYLCSAHTGGQETQYFGPGTRLLVL.

The rearrangement uses TRBV19 and TRBJ1-6, with a possible D match to TRBD1 (5 bases). The CDR3 length is 16 residues. Looked up from germline, CDR1 is LNHDA and CDR2 is SQIVND (reference sequence). Trimming left V 3 bases short and J 8 bases short, with 17 bases between. The CDR3 region is CASSIFGRDGDSPLHF. The CDR3 DNA sequence: TGTGCCAGTAGTATTTTTGGGAGGGACGGTGATTCACCCCTCCACTTT.

Remarks on this clonotype: A read error may produce the germline difference seen at one junction end. The V call is TRBV5-1, the J call TRBJ2-7; 8 bases fit TRBD1. Germline values: CDR1 SGHRS, CDR2 YFSETQ. The length of the CDR3 is 14 residues. CDR3 DNA: TGCGCCAGCAGCTTCGGGACAGGCTCCGACGAGCAGTACTTC. It translates to CASSFGTGSDEQYF.

This clonotype came up a few times. The rearrangement links TRBV4-1 to TRBJ2-4; 7 positions agree with TRBD2. Germline assignment: CDR1 MGHRA and CDR2 YSYEKL. V trimming: 0 bases; J trimming: 9 bases; junction bases outside the gene matches: 8. The CDR3 contains 15 residues. For the CDR3, the DNA is TGCGCCAGCAGCCAAGAAAGGGACTACGGCGCCATTCAGTACTTC. It specifies CASSQERDYGAIQYF.

The chain links TRBV28 to TRBJ2-7; 9 nucleotides line up with TRBD2. V was pared by 0 bases and J by 5 bases, with 5 bases of the junction left unmatched. The CDR3 runs 15 residues. CDR1 and CDR2 (germline): MDHEN, SYDVKM. The CDR3 here is CASSLWSLAGHEQYF. The CDR3 DNA is TGTGCCAGCAGTTTATGGAGTCTAGCGGGGCACGAGCAGTACTTC.

V gene TRBV10-1 combines with J gene TRBJ2-6; 12 bases are shared with TRBD2. The CDR3 is 18 amino acids. CDR1 WNHNN and CDR2 SYGVQD come from the germline V gene (reference sequence). Trimming cost V 11 bases and J 3 bases; bases outside gene matches: 14. The CDR3 region is CAGKTSGSSYYGANVLTF. In DNA form, the CDR3 reads TGCGCCGGTAAGACTAGCGGGAGCAGTTATTATGGGGCCAACGTCCTGACTTTC.

The chain recombines TRBV5-6 with TRBJ2-5, with 7 positions matching TRBD1. Unmatched junction bases numbered 9, after V lost 5 bases and J lost 5 bases. Germline CDR1 SGHDT, CDR2 YYEEEE. This CDR3 comprises 14 residues. The CDR3 here is CASRPTGIRETQYF. In nucleotides, the CDR3 is TGTGCCAGCAGGCCGACAGGGATTAGGGAGACCCAGTACTTC.

This CDR3 is CASSVPPGELFF. CDR3 bases: TGTGCCAGCAGCGTACCTCCCGGGGAGCTGTTTTTT. This chain links TRBV9 with TRBJ2-2, with D unclear. Trimming cost V 1 base and J 6 bases, with 4 bases left between them. In germline, CDR1 is SGDLS, CDR2 YYNGEE. The CDR3 extends over 12 amino acids.

V gene TRBV20-1 combines with J gene TRBJ2-7, with TRBD2 as a possible D gene (7 bases). Germline CDR1 DFQATT, CDR2 SNEGSKA (reference sequence). This CDR3 has 12 amino acids. Trimming cost V 6 bases and J 6 bases, with 15 bases left between them. For the CDR3, the DNA is TGCAGTGCCCCCGGGGAGGGGGTCGAGCAGTACTTC. Its translation is CSAPGEGVEQYF.

This clonotype was recorded at least ten times. The rearrangement uses TRBV5-1 and TRBJ2-5, with TRBD1 as a possible D gene (6 bases). The germline V and J ends were trimmed by 1 base and 4 bases, with 11 bases remaining between them. This CDR3 spans 14 amino acids. Germline V gene sequence: CDR1 SGHRS, CDR2 YFSETQ. CDR3 region: CASSLLARGETQYF. CDR3 sequence (DNA): TGCGCCAGCAGCTTGCTGGCCAGGGGAGAGACCCAGTACTTC.